This T cell receptor beta chain is drawn from a study of T-cell reconstitution after alpha-beta-depleted transplantation in children (dated by TCRdb to 2016 to 2018). Study-level background: The study quantitatively tracked T-cell immune reconstitution after TCRalphabeta/CD19-depleted allogeneic hematopoietic cell transplantation in children using TCR repertoire profiling.

Results and caveats for the whole study, not just this receptor: The high TCRbeta diversity at day 60 in some patients was ascribed to recipient T cells and intrathymic progenitors that had survived conditioning. The apparently early alphabetaT-cell count recovery about two months after transplant was reportedly dependent on only several hundred rapidly expanded clones derived from non-depleted graft cells. The frequencies of hyperexpanded clones fell over the following months, and after one year, T-cell counts and TCRbeta diversity were mostly attributed to newly produced T cells.

This clonotype was detected a few times. Its recognized antigen is unknown. The input lacks base qualities; no much larger clone sits a single base away. The treatment or condition label on this specimen signifies: allogeneic hematopoietic cell transplantation with graft depleted of TCRalphabeta T cells and CD19 B cells. TCRalphabeta/CD19-depleted allogeneic hematopoietic cell grafts were given to the transplant recipients, all of whom were children. Preparation of the library involved PCR. Sequencing instrument: Illumina HiSeq 2500. To normalize quantification of the TCRbeta repertoire, the TCR libraries were built with molecular barcoding that relied on unique molecular identifiers. Through fastp at Q25 and MiXCR, TCRdb rebuilt clones from the public reads, retaining in-frame beta chains. Rows matching on CDR3 protein sequence are summarized as one entry with the most common DNA and genes. This sample is represented by about 440,000 distinct CDR3 sequences; roughly 43% of them were singletons. The top ten hold 27% of the sample.

Relative to germline, V is missing 0 bases and J is missing 8 bases, with 7 bases of the junction outside any gene match. CDR1 and CDR2, looked up from the germline V gene (reference sequence), are SGHKS and YYEKEE. The CDR3 measures 15 amino acids from cysteine to phenylalanine. The sequence is cut down to CDR3 DNA, 45 bases in frame from base 1. The chain is assembled from TRBV5-5 and TRBJ1-4; TRBD1 lines up with 7 middle nucleotides. The sequenced sample was PBMCs, obtained before TCRalphabeta/CD19-depleted stem cell transplant. This TCR came from a girl aged 2 to 9 with aplastic anemia, due to receive a stem cell transplant. The base sequence is TGTGCCAGCAGCTTGGTCGTTGACAGGGCGGAAAAACTGTTTTTT. Its coded protein is CASSLVVDRAEKLFF.